These T cell receptor beta chains were read from a single sample in a study of shared clonotypes between healthy human individuals. Profiling relied on immunoSEQ multiplex PCR, and the TCRdb table lists in-frame clones only, not all of them. The data show hundreds of thousands of clones, with about 80% seen just once and around 12% held by the top ten. The sequenced sample consisted of PBMCs. The source of these receptors is a woman in her forties in good health. Some clones in this sample may be carry-over from other donors' samples. CDR3s include the opening cysteine and the closing phenylalanine or tryptophan. A D gene is named only where the DNA matches it firmly. Where a row states a size, it is once, few, many or the class of an expanded clone; other rows omit it.

v_gene,abundance,d_gene,j_gene,CDR3aa,CDR3nt
TRBV21-1,once,.,TRBJ1-5,CASSKGGAGGSCYSNQPQHF,TGTGCCAGCAGCAAAGGTGGGGCGGGCGGCAGCTGTTATAGCAATCAGCCCCAGCATTTT
TRBV4-1,many,.,TRBJ2-1,CASSQEGLTNNEQFF,TGCGCCAGCAGCCAAGAAGGACTAACAAACAATGAGCAGTTCTTC
TRBV30,.,.,TRBJ1-3,CAWRRGGLARDSGNTIYF,TGTGCCTGGAGACGGGGGGGTCTAGCGAGGGACTCTGGAAACACCATATATTTT
TRBV5-4,.,.,TRBJ2-5,CASSLRSGQETQYF,TGTGCCAGCAGCTTGAGGTCGGGTCAAGAGACCCAGTACTTC
TRBV28,.,.,TRBJ2-1,CASSSIPTWSYNEQFF,TGTGCCAGCAGTTCGATCCCCACTTGGTCCTACAATGAGCAGTTCTTC
TRBV1,.,.,TRBJ2-5,CTSKRGDWTSGTRGLNKETQYF,TGCACCAGCAAGAGGGGGGATTGGACTAGCGGGACGAGGGGCCTAAATAAGGAGACCCAGTACTTC
TRBV7-3,.,TRBD1,TRBJ1-1,CASSWTGLGDEAFF,TGTGCCAGCAGCTGGACAGGGCTTGGGGACGAAGCTTTCTTT
TRBV18,.,.,TRBJ1-2,CASSPPGGEYGYTF,TGTGCCAGCTCACCGCCGGGGGGTGAATATGGCTACACCTTC
TRBV7-9,.,TRBD2,TRBJ2-1,CASSPSSGLYNEQFF,TGTGCCAGCAGCCCTTCTAGCGGGCTCTACAATGAGCAGTTCTTC
TRBV30,.,TRBD1,TRBJ1-1,CAWGQGLNTEAFF,TGTGCCTGGGGACAGGGCCTGAACACTGAAGCTTTCTTT
TRBV6-5,few,.,TRBJ2-1,CASSYGPRQFF,TGTGCCAGCAGTTATGGGCCGCGGCAGTTCTTC
TRBV5-4,.,TRBD1,TRBJ1-1,CAAKKQGASEAFF,TGTGCCGCCAAAAAACAGGGGGCCTCTGAAGCTTTCTTT
TRBV5-1,.,.,TRBJ2-3,CASSADARDTDTQYF,TGCGCCAGCAGCGCGGATGCCAGGGATACAGATACGCAGTATTTT
TRBV15,once,.,TRBJ1-5,CATSRDPGGIRNQPQHF,TGTGCCACCAGCAGAGACCCCGGGGGGATACGGAATCAGCCCCAGCATTTT
TRBV30,few,.,TRBJ1-1,CAWSKQGNTEAFF,TGTGCCTGGAGTAAACAGGGGAACACTGAAGCTTTCTTT
TRBV18,.,.,TRBJ2-7,CASSPPTGSYEQYF,TGTGCCAGCTCACCGCCGACAGGTTCCTACGAGCAGTACTTC
TRBV2,.,TRBD1,TRBJ2-1,CASRVAGGAYNEQFF,TGTGCCAGCAGGGTAGCAGGGGGAGCCTACAATGAGCAGTTCTTC
TRBV20-1,many,.,TRBJ1-2,CSAGRGEGYTF,TGCAGTGCCGGACGTGGGGAAGGCTACACCTTC
TRBV9,.,TRBD2,TRBJ2-3,CASSVDPLAGDTQYF,TGTGCCAGCAGCGTAGACCCCCTAGCGGGAGATACGCAGTATTTT
TRBV15,once,.,TRBJ1-5,CATSRDGGLYQPQHF,TGTGCCACCAGCAGAGATGGGGGGTTGTATCAGCCCCAGCATTTT
TRBV2,.,.,TRBJ1-1,CASSEKHTGRGAFF,TGTGCCAGCAGTGAGAAACACACCGGACGAGGAGCTTTCTTT
TRBV7-9,.,TRBD1,TRBJ1-2,CASSSGTATNYGYTF,TGTGCCAGCAGCTCAGGGACAGCGACAAACTATGGCTACACCTTC
TRBV4-3,.,TRBD2,TRBJ2-1,CASSQDQAGSYNEQFF,TGCGCCAGCAGCCAAGATCAAGCGGGGTCCTACAATGAGCAGTTCTTC
TRBV30,.,.,TRBJ2-5,CAWSVLETQYF,TGTGCCTGGAGTGTACTCGAGACCCAGTACTTC
TRBV18,.,.,TRBJ2-5,CASSLGFRGGDETQYF,TGTGCCAGCTCACTCGGGTTCCGCGGCGGGGACGAGACCCAGTACTTC
TRBV5-1,.,.,TRBJ2-3,CASSFQTGSDTQYF,TGCGCCAGCAGCTTTCAAACAGGATCAGATACGCAGTATTTT
TRBV18,.,.,TRBJ2-1,CASSREQGFGAGNEQFF,TGTGCCAGCTCACGAGAACAGGGCTTTGGAGCGGGCAATGAGCAGTTCTTC
TRBV27,.,.,TRBJ2-7,CASKGTRSSYEQYF,TGTGCCAGCAAGGGGACCCGAAGCTCCTACGAGCAGTACTTC
TRBV7-6,.,.,TRBJ2-5,CASSQPNAETQYF,TGTGCCAGCAGCCAACCAAATGCAGAGACCCAGTACTTC
TRBV5-8,few,.,TRBJ1-1,CASSLNREITVAFF,TGTGCCAGCAGCCTGAACAGGGAGATTACTGTAGCTTTCTTT
TRBV29-1,.,TRBD2,TRBJ2-3,CSVTSGAGITDTQYF,TGCAGCGTCACCTCGGGAGCGGGGATCACAGATACGCAGTATTTT
TRBV6-1,few,TRBD2,TRBJ2-1,CASSRTSVGNEQFF,TGTGCCAGCAGTAGGACTAGCGTGGGGAATGAGCAGTTCTTC
TRBV6-1,.,TRBD2,TRBJ2-1,CASSISGSGYNEQFF,TGTGCCAGCAGTATTAGCGGGAGCGGCTACAATGAGCAGTTCTTC
TRBV7-2,few,TRBD1,TRBJ2-7,CASSLRGGQGSSYEQYF,TGTGCCAGCAGCTTAAGGGGGGGACAGGGCAGCTCCTACGAGCAGTACTTC
TRBV5-1,many,.,TRBJ2-3,CASSQAGHTDTQYF,TGCGCCAGCAGCCAAGCGGGACACACAGATACGCAGTATTTT
TRBV6-5,.,.,TRBJ1-1,CASSYGQGTEAFF,TGTGCCAGCAGTTACGGTCAGGGAACTGAAGCTTTCTTT
TRBV6-5,once,TRBD1,TRBJ1-4,CASSYGTDGEKLFF,TGTGCCAGCAGTTACGGGACAGACGGTGAAAAACTGTTTTTT
TRBV5-1,once,.,TRBJ2-1,CASSLNTGLVLNEQFF,TGCGCCAGCAGCTTGAACACTGGCCTAGTCTTAAATGAGCAGTTCTTC
TRBV6-5,.,TRBD2,TRBJ2-7,CASSSWGGAGAYEQYF,TGTGCCAGCAGTTCCTGGGGAGGGGCGGGAGCCTACGAGCAGTACTTC
TRBV7-9,.,TRBD1,TRBJ2-3,CASSLNGQGWDTQYF,TGTGCCAGCAGCTTAAACGGACAGGGTTGGGATACGCAGTATTTT
TRBV2,.,.,TRBJ2-3,CASSELSGRTDTQYF,TGTGCCAGCAGTGAACTAAGCGGTCGCACAGATACGCAGTATTTT
TRBV30,few,TRBD2,TRBJ2-1,CAWSRGREGEQFF,TGTGCCTGGAGTCGCGGGAGGGAGGGTGAGCAGTTCTTC
TRBV27,.,.,TRBJ1-5,CASADDYSNQPQHF,TGTGCCAGCGCCGACGATTATAGCAATCAGCCCCAGCATTTT
TRBV11-2,.,.,TRBJ2-4,CASSPLRGARNIQYF,TGTGCCAGCAGCCCCCTGAGGGGGGCGCGTAACATTCAGTACTTC
TRBV14,.,.,TRBJ1-2,CASSPTPQSPNYGYTF,TGTGCCAGCAGCCCAACCCCCCAGAGTCCTAACTATGGCTACACCTTC
TRBV28,.,.,TRBJ2-7,CASTPPQGYEQYF,TGTGCCAGCACCCCCCCCCAGGGGTACGAGCAGTACTTC
TRBV5-1,.,TRBD1,TRBJ1-4,CASSSITGGEGKLFF,TGCGCCAGCAGCTCTATAACAGGGGGAGAGGGGAAACTGTTTTTT
TRBV30,once,.,TRBJ2-7,CAWSGAGNEQYF,TGTGCCTGGAGCGGGGCGGGAAACGAGCAGTACTTC
TRBV21-1,few,.,TRBJ2-7,CAASDIDYEQYF,TGTGCCGCCTCAGATATTGACTACGAGCAGTACTTC
TRBV15,.,.,TRBJ2-1,CATSPRMSHEQFF,TGTGCCACCAGCCCCAGGATGAGCCATGAGCAGTTCTTC
TRBV19,few,TRBD1,TRBJ1-2,CASSTGARDGYTF,TGTGCCAGTAGCACAGGGGCACGGGATGGCTACACCTTC
TRBV7-2,.,.,TRBJ1-2,CASSFYITGTNYGYTF,TGTGCCAGCAGCTTCTACATTACAGGGACTAACTATGGCTACACCTTC
TRBV18,few,TRBD2,TRBJ2-5,CASSRSRGGETQYF,TGTGCCAGCTCACGGTCTCGGGGGGGAGAGACCCAGTACTTC
TRBV5-1,.,.,TRBJ2-1,CASSFGLNNEQFF,TGCGCCAGCAGCTTTGGACTCAACAATGAGCAGTTCTTC
TRBV30,.,TRBD2,TRBJ2-7,CAWSGQAGVAYEQYF,TGTGCCTGGAGTGGTCAGGCGGGAGTTGCATACGAGCAATACTTC